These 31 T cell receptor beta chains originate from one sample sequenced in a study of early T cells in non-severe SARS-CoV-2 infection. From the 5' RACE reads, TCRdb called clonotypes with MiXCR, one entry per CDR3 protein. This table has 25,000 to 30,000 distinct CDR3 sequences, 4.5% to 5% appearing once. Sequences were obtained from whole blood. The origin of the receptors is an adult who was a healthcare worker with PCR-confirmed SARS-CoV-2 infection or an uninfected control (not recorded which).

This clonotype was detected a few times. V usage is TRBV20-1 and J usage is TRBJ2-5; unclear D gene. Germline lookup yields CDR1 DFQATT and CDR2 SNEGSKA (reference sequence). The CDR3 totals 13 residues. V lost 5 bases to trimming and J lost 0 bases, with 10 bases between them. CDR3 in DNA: TGCAGTGCTCTGGGTCCTTACCAAGAGACCCAGTACTTC. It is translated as CSALGPYQETQYF.

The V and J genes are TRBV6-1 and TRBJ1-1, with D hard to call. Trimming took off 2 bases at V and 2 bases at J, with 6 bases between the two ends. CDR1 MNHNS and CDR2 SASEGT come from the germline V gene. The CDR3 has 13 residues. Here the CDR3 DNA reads TGTGCCAGCAGTGAACTGAGAAACACTGAAGCTTTCTTT. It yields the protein CASSELRNTEAFF.

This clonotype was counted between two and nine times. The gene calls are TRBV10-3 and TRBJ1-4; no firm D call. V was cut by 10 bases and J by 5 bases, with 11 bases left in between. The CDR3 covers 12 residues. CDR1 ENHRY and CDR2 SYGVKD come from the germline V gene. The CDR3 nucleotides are TGTGCCACCGAGGACGGAAATGAAAAACTGTTTTTT. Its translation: CATEDGNEKLFF.

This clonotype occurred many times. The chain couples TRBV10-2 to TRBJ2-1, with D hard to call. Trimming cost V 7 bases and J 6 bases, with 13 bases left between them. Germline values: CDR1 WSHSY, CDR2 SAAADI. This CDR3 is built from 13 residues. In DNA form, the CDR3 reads TGCGCCAGCAAATATGGCCTGCCCAATGAGCAGTTCTTC. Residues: CASKYGLPNEQFF.

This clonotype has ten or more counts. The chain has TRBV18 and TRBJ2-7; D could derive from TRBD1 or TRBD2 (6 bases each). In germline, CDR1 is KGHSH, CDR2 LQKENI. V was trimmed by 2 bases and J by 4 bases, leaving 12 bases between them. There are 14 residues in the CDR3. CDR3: CASSPTGAPYEQYF. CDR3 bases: TGTGCCAGCTCACCAACGGGGGCGCCTTACGAGCAGTACTTC.

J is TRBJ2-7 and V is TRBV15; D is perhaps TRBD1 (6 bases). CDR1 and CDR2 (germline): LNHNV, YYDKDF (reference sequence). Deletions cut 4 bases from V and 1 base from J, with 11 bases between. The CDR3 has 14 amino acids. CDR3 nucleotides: TGTGCCACCAGCATGGGTGGGACATCCTACGAGCAGTACTTC. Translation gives CATSMGGTSYEQYF. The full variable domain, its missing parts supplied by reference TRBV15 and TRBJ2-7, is DAMVIQNPRYQVTQFGKPVTLSCSQTLNHNVMYWYQQKSSQAPKLLFHYYDKDFNNEADTPDNFQSRRPNTSFCFLDIRSPGLGDTAMYLCATSMGGTSYEQYFGPGTRLTVT.

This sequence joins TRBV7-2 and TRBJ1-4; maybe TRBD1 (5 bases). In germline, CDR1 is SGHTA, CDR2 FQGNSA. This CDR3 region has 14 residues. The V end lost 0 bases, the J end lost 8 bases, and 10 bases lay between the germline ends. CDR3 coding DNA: TGTGCCAGCAGCTTAGCGGTGGGGGTGGAAAAACTGTTTTTT. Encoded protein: CASSLAVGVEKLFF.

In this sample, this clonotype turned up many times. CDR3: CSVRAGGRYNEQFF. The CDR3 DNA sequence: TGCAGCGTTCGTGCGGGGGGGAGGTACAATGAGCAGTTCTTC. This chain links TRBV29-1 with TRBJ2-1; 9 bases are a match to TRBD2. The J segment lost 4 bases and the V segment lost 5 bases, leaving 6 bases of the junction unmatched. This CDR3 region has 14 residues. Germline V lookup: CDR1 SQVTM, CDR2 ANQGSEA.

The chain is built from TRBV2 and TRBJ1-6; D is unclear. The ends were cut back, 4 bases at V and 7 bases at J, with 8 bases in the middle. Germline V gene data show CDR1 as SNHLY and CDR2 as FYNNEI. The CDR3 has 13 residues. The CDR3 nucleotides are TGTGCCAGCAGTGTTACCCGAAATTCACCCCTCCACTTT. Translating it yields CASSVTRNSPLHF.

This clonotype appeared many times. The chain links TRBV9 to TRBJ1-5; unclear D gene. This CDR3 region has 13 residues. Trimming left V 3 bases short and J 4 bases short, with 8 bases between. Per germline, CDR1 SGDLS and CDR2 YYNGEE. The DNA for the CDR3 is TGTGCCAGCAGCGCTGGCCTTAATCAGCCCCAGCATTTT. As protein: CASSAGLNQPQHF.

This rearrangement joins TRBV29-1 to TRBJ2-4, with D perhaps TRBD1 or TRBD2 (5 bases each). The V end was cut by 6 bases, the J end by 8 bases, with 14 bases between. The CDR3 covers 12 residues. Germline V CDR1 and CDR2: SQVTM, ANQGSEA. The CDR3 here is CSVGHLGDIQYF. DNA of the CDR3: TGCAGCGTCGGACACCTCGGGGACATTCAGTACTTC.

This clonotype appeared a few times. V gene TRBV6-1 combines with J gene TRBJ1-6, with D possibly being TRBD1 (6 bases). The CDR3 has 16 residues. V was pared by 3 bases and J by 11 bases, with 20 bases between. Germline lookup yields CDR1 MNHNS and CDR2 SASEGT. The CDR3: CASSDKPGDEGTPLHF. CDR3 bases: TGTGCCAGCAGTGATAAGCCAGGGGATGAAGGAACACCCCTCCACTTT.

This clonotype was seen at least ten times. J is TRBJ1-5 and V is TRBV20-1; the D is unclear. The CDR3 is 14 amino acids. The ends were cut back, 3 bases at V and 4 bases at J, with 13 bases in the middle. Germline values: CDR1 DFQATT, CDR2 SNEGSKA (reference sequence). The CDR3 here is CSASRRALNQPQHF. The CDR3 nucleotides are TGCAGTGCTAGCCGACGTGCGTTGAATCAGCCCCAGCATTTT.

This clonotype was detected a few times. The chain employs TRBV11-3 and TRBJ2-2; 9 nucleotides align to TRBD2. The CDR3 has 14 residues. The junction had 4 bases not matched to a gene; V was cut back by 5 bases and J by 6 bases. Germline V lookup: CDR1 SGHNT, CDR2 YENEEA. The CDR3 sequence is CASSQRTSAGELFF. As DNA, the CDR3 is TGTGCCAGCAGCCAAAGGACTAGCGCCGGGGAGCTGTTTTTT.

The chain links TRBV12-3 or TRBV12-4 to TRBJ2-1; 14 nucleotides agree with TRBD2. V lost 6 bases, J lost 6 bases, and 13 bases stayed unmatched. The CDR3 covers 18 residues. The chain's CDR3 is CASRSGLAGALRVNEQFF. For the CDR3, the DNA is TGTGCCAGCAGGTCGGGACTAGCGGGAGCCCTAAGGGTCAATGAGCAGTTCTTC.

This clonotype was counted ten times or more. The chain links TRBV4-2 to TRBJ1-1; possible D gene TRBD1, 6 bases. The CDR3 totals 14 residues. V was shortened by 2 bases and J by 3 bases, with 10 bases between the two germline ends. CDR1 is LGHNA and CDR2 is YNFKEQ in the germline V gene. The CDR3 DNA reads TGTGCCAGCAGCCAAATGACAGGTCACACTGAAGCTTTCTTT. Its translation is CASSQMTGHTEAFF.

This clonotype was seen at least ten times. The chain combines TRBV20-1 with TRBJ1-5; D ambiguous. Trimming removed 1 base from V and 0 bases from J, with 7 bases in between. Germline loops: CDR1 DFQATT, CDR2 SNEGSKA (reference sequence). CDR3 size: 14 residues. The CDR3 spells CSARGRVSNQPQHF. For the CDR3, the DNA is TGCAGTGCTAGAGGGAGGGTTAGCAATCAGCCCCAGCATTTT.

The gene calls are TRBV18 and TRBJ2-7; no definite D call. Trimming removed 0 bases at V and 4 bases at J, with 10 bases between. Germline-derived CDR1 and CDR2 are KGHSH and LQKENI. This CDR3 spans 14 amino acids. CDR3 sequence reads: CASSPPITPYEQYF. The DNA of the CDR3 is TGTGCCAGCTCACCACCGATAACCCCGTACGAGCAGTACTTC.

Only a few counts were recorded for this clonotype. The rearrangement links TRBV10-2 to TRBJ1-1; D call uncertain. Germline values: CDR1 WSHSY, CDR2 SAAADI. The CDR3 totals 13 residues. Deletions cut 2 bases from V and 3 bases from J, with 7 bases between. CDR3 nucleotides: TGCGCCAGCAGTGAGCGGGGATACACTGAAGCTTTCTTT. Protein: CASSERGYTEAFF.

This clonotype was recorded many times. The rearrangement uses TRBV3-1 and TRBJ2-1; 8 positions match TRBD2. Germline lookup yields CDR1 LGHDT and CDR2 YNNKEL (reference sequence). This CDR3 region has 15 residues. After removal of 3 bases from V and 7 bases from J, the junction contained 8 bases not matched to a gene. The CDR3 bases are TGTGCCAGCAGCCAGACGGGGGGGCCTTTTAATGAGCAGTTCTTC. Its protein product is CASSQTGGPFNEQFF.

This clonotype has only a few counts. CDR3 loop: CASRETGLDTQYF. The CDR3 nucleotides are TGTGCCAGCAGGGAAACAGGGTTAGATACGCAGTATTTT. The chain links TRBV6-6 to TRBJ2-3, with D possibly TRBD1 on 6 matching bases. This CDR3 comprises 13 residues. Trimming cost V 6 bases and J 5 bases, with 12 bases left between them. Per germline, CDR1 MNHNY and CDR2 SVGAGI (reference sequence).

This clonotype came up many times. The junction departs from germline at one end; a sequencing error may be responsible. DNA of the CDR3: TGTGCCAGCTCACCAGGGGGGACGAAAACCGGGGAGCTGTTTTTT. It specifies CASSPGGTKTGELFF. The V call is TRBV18, the J call TRBJ2-2; a weak D match, TRBD2 (6 bases). CDR1 is KGHSH and CDR2 is LQKENI in the germline V gene. This CDR3 is 15 amino acids long.

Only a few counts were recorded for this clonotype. The CDR3: CASYSTGTGTYEQYF. The CDR3, as DNA: TGTGCCAGCTATTCCACCGGGACAGGGACCTACGAGCAGTACTTC. The rearrangement uses TRBV6-2 or TRBV6-3 and TRBJ2-7; 9 bases match TRBD1. This CDR3 has 15 amino acids. The germline gives CDR1 MNHEY, CDR2 SVGEGT. J gave up 2 bases and V 8 bases, and 10 bases lay outside the gene matches.

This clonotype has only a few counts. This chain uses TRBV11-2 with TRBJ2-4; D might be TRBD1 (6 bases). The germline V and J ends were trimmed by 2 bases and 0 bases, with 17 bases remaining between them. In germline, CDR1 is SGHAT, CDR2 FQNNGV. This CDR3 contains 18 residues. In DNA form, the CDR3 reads TGTGCCAGCAGCTTATTTGAAGGGACACTAACAGCCAAAAACATTCAGTACTTC. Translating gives CASSLFEGTLTAKNIQYF.

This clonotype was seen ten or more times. The CDR3: CASSEGMGFYEQYF. As DNA, the CDR3 is TGTGCCAGCAGTGAAGGAATGGGGTTCTACGAGCAGTACTTC. This chain joins TRBV2 and TRBJ2-7; no firm D call. CDR3 length equals 14 residues. Per germline, CDR1 SNHLY and CDR2 FYNNEI. The V end lost 1 base, the J end lost 3 bases, and 10 bases lay between the germline ends.

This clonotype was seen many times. CDR3 in amino acids: CASSGSTGGGNQPQHF. The CDR3 region has the DNA TGTGCCAGCAGTGGTTCGACAGGGGGGGGCAATCAGCCCCAGCATTTT. V and J are TRBV6-1 and TRBJ1-5, with 9 bases identical to TRBD1. The CDR3 covers 16 residues. V was clipped by 4 bases and J by 2 bases; unmatched bases: 6. CDR1 is MNHNS, CDR2 SASEGT, per germline.

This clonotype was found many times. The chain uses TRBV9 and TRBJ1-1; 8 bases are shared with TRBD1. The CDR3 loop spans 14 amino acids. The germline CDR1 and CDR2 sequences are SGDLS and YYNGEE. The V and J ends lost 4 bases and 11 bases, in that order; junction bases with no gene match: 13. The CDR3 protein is CASSPRQGARGAFF. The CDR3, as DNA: TGTGCCAGCAGCCCGCGGCAGGGGGCTCGTGGGGCTTTCTTT.

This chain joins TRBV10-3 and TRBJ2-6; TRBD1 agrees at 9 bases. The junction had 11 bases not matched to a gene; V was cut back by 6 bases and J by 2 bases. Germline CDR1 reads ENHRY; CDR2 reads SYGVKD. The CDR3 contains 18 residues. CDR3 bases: TGTGCCATCAGCGCTAATTCGGGACAGGGAACTGGGGCCAACGTCCTGACTTTC. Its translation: CAISANSGQGTGANVLTF.

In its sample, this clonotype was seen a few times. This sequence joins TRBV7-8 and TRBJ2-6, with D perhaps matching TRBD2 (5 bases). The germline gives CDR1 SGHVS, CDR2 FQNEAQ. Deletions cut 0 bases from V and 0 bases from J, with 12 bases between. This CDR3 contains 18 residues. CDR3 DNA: TGTGCCAGCAGCTTAGCCCACGGGGTAGGCTCTGGGGCCAACGTCCTGACTTTC. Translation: CASSLAHGVGSGANVLTF.

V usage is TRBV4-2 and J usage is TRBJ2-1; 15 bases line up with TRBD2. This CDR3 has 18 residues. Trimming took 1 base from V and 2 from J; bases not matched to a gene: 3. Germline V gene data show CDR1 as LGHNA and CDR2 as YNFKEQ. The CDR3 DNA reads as TGTGCCAGCAGCCAAGTGGGACTAGCGGGAGGCGCCTACAATGAGCAGTTCTTC. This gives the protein CASSQVGLAGGAYNEQFF.

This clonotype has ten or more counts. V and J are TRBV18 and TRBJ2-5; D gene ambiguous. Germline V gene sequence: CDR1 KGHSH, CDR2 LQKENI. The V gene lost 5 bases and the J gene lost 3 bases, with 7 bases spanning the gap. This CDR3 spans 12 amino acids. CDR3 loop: CASSAGKETQYF. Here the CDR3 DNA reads TGTGCCAGCTCAGCAGGAAAAGAGACCCAGTACTTC.